Listed below are T cell receptor beta chains from one sample, sequenced in a study of blood T cell repertoires in COVID-19. Assay used: immunoSEQ multiplex PCR; TCRdb lists only in-frame clones, some missing. The table lists 80,000 to 90,000 clones, 70% to 90% of them singletons. Sequenced input: peripheral blood. The receptors originated from an elderly woman with COVID-19, enrolled during active disease. CDR3s include the opening cysteine and the closing phenylalanine or tryptophan. D genes are given only for firm matches. Clone size is shown for a subset of rows, as once, few, many or a class of expanded clone.

D gene,J gene,clone size,V gene,CDR3 DNA,CDR3 protein
NA,TRBJ2-5,NA,TRBV6-2/TRBV6-3,TGTGCCAGCAGTTTTATTGAGACCCAGTACTTC,CASSFIETQYF
TRBD1,TRBJ1-5,NA,TRBV18,TGTGCCAGCTCACCCTCAGGGGGATACAATCAGCCCCAGCATTTT,CASSPSGGYNQPQHF
NA,TRBJ1-4,NA,TRBV9,TGTGCCAGCAGCGTAGGAGTGGGAGAAGAAAAACTGTTTTTT,CASSVGVGEEKLFF
TRBD2,TRBJ2-7,NA,TRBV7-2,TGTGCCAGCAGCTTAGTTGTGACTAGCGGGGTCGAGCAGTACTTC,CASSLVVTSGVEQYF
NA,TRBJ2-3,NA,TRBV5-1,TGCGCCAGCAGCTCCCCTAGCACAGATACGCAGTATTTT,CASSSPSTDTQYF
NA,TRBJ1-2,NA,TRBV7-9,TGTGCCAGCAGCCAAGGACACGAGCGCTATGGCTACACCTTC,CASSQGHERYGYTF
NA,TRBJ2-2,NA,TRBV19,TGTGCCAGTACCAGGGGGCTAGCGGGAATCGCCGGGGAGCTGTTTTTT,CASTRGLAGIAGELFF
NA,TRBJ1-1,NA,TRBV5-1,TGCGCCAGCAGCCCCGGGACACGGGTGAACACTGAAGCTTTCTTT,CASSPGTRVNTEAFF
NA,TRBJ2-3,NA,TRBV24-1,TGTGCCACCGGGGGGACTTCGACAGATACGCAGTATTTT,CATGGTSTDTQYF
TRBD1,TRBJ1-2,NA,TRBV27,TGTGCCAGCAGTTTATCTCGGACAGGGGATAACTATGGCTACACCTTC,CASSLSRTGDNYGYTF
NA,TRBJ1-5,NA,TRBV4-3,TGCGCCAGCAGCCCAGTTTCTCTTGGTCAGCCCCAGCATTTT,CASSPVSLGQPQHF
NA,TRBJ2-2,NA,TRBV7-8,TGTGCCAGCAGCTGGGAGTCCGGGGAGCTGTTTTTT,CASSWESGELFF
TRBD1,TRBJ2-4,NA,TRBV5-1,TGCGCCAGCAGCCGGGACAGTCAAAACATTCAGTACTTC,CASSRDSQNIQYF
NA,TRBJ1-2,NA,TRBV19,TGTGCCAGTAGTATCAGGGTCGGTCACTATGGCTACACCTTC,CASSIRVGHYGYTF
NA,TRBJ2-7,NA,TRBV30,TGTGCCTGGAGTCCAGACAGCTTCTCCTACGAGCAGTACTTC,CAWSPDSFSYEQYF
NA,TRBJ2-7,NA,TRBV6-6,TGTGCCAGCAGCCTACAGGGGGGGTACGAGCAGTACTTC,CASSLQGGYEQYF
NA,TRBJ2-7,NA,TRBV9,TGTGCCAGCAGCCAAGGGGTTTCCTACGAGCAGTACTTC,CASSQGVSYEQYF
TRBD1,TRBJ2-7,NA,TRBV7-2,TGTGCCAGCAGTTTACAGGGGGCCTACGAGCAGTACTTC,CASSLQGAYEQYF
NA,TRBJ1-2,few,TRBV19,TGTGCCAGTAGGTATTCAAGCAAGTATGTATGCTACACCTTC,CASRYSSKYVCYTF
NA,TRBJ1-1,NA,TRBV18,TGTGCCAGCTCACCACCTTTCGGGGGGCGGGACACTGAAGCTTTCTTT,CASSPPFGGRDTEAFF
NA,TRBJ1-5,few,TRBV10-1,TGCGCCCCCAGGGACACTTGCAATCAGCCCCAGCATTTT,CAPRDTCNQPQHF
NA,TRBJ2-7,NA,TRBV7-9,TGTGCCAGCAGCCCAAGCGACAGATCCTACGAGCAGTACTTC,CASSPSDRSYEQYF
TRBD1,TRBJ1-1,NA,TRBV30,TGTGCCTGGAGTCCCCCCCGGGACAGGGGGTTAGGGCTAGTTCTGAACACTGAAGCTTTCTTT,CAWSPPRDRGLGLVLNTEAFF
NA,TRBJ2-3,NA,TRBV5-1,TGCGCCAGCAGCCCAATAGGCGGTTGGAATACGCAGTATTTT,CASSPIGGWNTQYF
NA,TRBJ1-5,NA,TRBV19,TGTGCCAGTAGTATGCTTAACAGGGTTTATTTGGATCAGCCCCAGCATTTT,CASSMLNRVYLDQPQHF
NA,TRBJ1-6,NA,TRBV7-9,TGTGCCAGCAGTCCAGGGTTATCCCTCCACTTT,CASSPGLSLHF
NA,TRBJ2-5,NA,TRBV28,TGTGCCAGCAGTTTCTTTGGCAGGGAAGAAGAGACCCAGTACTTC,CASSFFGREEETQYF
TRBD1,TRBJ2-2,NA,TRBV28,TGTGCCAGCAGTTTATTCGGGACAGGGGACACCGGGGAGCTGTTTTTT,CASSLFGTGDTGELFF
NA,TRBJ1-5,NA,TRBV7-2,TGTGCCAGCAGCTTAGAAGCCAATCAGCCCCAGCATTTT,CASSLEANQPQHF
NA,TRBJ1-2,few,TRBV7-8,TGTGCCAGCAGCCCTAGAGGCCGAAACGAGGGGACAAACTATGGCTACACCTTC,CASSPRGRNEGTNYGYTF
TRBD1,TRBJ2-7,NA,TRBV27,TGTGCCAGCAGTCCTACCCCCGGACAGGGACCCTACGAGCAGTACTTC,CASSPTPGQGPYEQYF
NA,TRBJ2-7,few,TRBV5-4,TGTGCCAGCAGCTCTGGTCGGGGCTACGAGCAGTACTTC,CASSSGRGYEQYF
NA,TRBJ2-4,NA,TRBV6-5,TGTGCCAGCACCCGGGTAGCCAAAAACATTCAGTACTTC,CASTRVAKNIQYF
NA,TRBJ2-5,NA,TRBV9,TGTGCCAGCAGCGTAGTGGCGGGCTCGGAGACCCAGTACTTC,CASSVVAGSETQYF
NA,TRBJ2-4,NA,TRBV18,TGTGCCAGCTCACCAGGGGCGTTGGAAAACATTCAGTACTTC,CASSPGALENIQYF
NA,TRBJ1-5,NA,TRBV28,TGTGCCAGCAGTCGGTCCAGGGCGATCCTCGCCCAGCATTTT,CASSRSRAILAQHF
NA,TRBJ2-2,NA,TRBV7-3,TGTGCCAGCAAGGGCCGGGAGACCGGGGAGCTGTTTTTT,CASKGRETGELFF
TRBD1,TRBJ2-3,NA,TRBV28,TGTGCCAGCAGTTCCCCATGGACAGGGGAGACAGATACGCAGTATTTT,CASSSPWTGETDTQYF
NA,TRBJ2-2,once,TRBV6-1,TGTGCCAGCAGTGAAGCGGGAGTACCCGGGGAGCTGTTTTTT,CASSEAGVPGELFF
NA,TRBJ2-5,once,TRBV12-3/TRBV12-4,TGTGCCAGCAGTTTTAGGGGGCAAGAGACCCAGTACTTC,CASSFRGQETQYF
TRBD1,TRBJ2-1,NA,TRBV11-3,TGTGCCAGCAGCCCTTCGCGCAGGGGGCCAAATGAGCAGTTCTTC,CASSPSRRGPNEQFF
TRBD2,TRBJ2-1,NA,TRBV5-1,TGCGCCAGCAGCCAAGAGATACTAGCGGGAGGTGGTGAGCAGTTCTTC,CASSQEILAGGGEQFF
TRBD2,TRBJ2-2,few,TRBV9,TGTGCCAGCAGCAAGGGCGGGGGGTACACCGGGGAGCTGTTTTTT,CASSKGGGYTGELFF
NA,TRBJ2-3,NA,TRBV6-5,TGTGCCAGCACCCCAGTACGGGGCACAGATACGCAGTATTTT,CASTPVRGTDTQYF
NA,TRBJ1-2,few,TRBV9,TGTGCCAGCAGCGTAGCTTTGGCAGGCTACACCTTC,CASSVALAGYTF